This paragraph covers one T cell receptor beta chain sequence. The sample originates from a study of tumor T cells in aggressive B-cell lymphoma. This table comes from immunoSEQ multiplex PCR, and its TCRdb copy is limited to in-frame clones, with some not included. This table holds about 4,200 clones, 90% to 95% found once. V was trimmed by 0 bases and J by 4 bases, leaving 5 bases between them. CDR3 length equals 13 residues. Germline CDR1 reads SGDLS; CDR2 reads YYNGEE. This rearrangement joins TRBV9 to TRBJ1-3; maybe TRBD1 (5 bases). Sequenced input: tumor tissue. The sequence was collected from an adult with diffuse large B cell lymphoma. CDR3 sequence (DNA): TGTGCCAGCAGCGTAGACAGGGGAAACACCATATATTTT. Residues: CASSVDRGNTIYF.